This entry lists 18 T cell receptor beta chains sequenced from one sample in a study of T-cell memory formation after mild COVID-19. Each CDR3 protein is one row after TCRdb ran MiXCR on the 5' RACE reads. The sample carries about 47,000 distinct CDR3 sequences, roughly 9.8% recorded once. Sequenced input: PBMCs or a T cell subset sorted from them (not recorded which). The receptors shown here come from an adult woman who had mild COVID-19 (a few samples of this study predate the infection). Cell type and time point are not known.

The table lists this clonotype with many counts. The genes are TRBV20-1 and TRBJ2-7; 11 bases line up with TRBD1. CDR3 size: 12 residues. V lost 5 bases, J lost 7 bases, and 4 bases stayed unmatched. From germline, CDR1 is DFQATT and CDR2 SNEGSKA (reference sequence). In DNA form, the CDR3 reads TGCAGTGCTCGGACAGGGGGCTCGGAGCAGTACTTC. Translating gives CSARTGGSEQYF.

This sequence joins TRBV20-1 and TRBJ1-6, with unresolved D. The CDR3 spans 14 residues. The V end was cut by 6 bases, the J end by 6 bases, with 15 bases between. Germline CDR1 DFQATT, CDR2 SNEGSKA (reference sequence). The CDR3 DNA is TGCAGTGCCGCTATTGGGCGGATTAATTCACCCCTCCACTTT. It yields the protein CSAAIGRINSPLHF.

The chain joins TRBV27 to TRBJ2-1; 7 bases map to TRBD2. This CDR3 comprises 16 residues. V was clipped by 4 bases and J by 0 bases; unmatched bases: 6. CDR1 and CDR2 (germline): MNHEY, SMNVEV (reference sequence). The CDR3 reads CASSSQRGSSYNEQFF. As DNA, the CDR3 is TGTGCCAGCAGTTCACAGCGGGGTAGCTCCTACAATGAGCAGTTCTTC.

This rearrangement joins TRBV5-1 to TRBJ2-1, with a possible D match to TRBD1 (6 bases). This CDR3 is 16 amino acids long. Trimming took off 4 bases at V and 0 bases at J, with 14 bases between the two ends. CDR1 and CDR2 (germline): SGHRS, YFSETQ. The CDR3 loop reads CASSPGTLSSYNEQFF. As DNA, the CDR3 is TGCGCCAGCAGCCCCGGGACATTGAGCTCCTACAATGAGCAGTTCTTC.

The chain links TRBV20-1 to TRBJ2-7; no reliable D call. There are 11 residues in the CDR3. With 1 base removed from V and 5 bases from J, the gap between germline ends came to 6 bases. Germline assignment: CDR1 DFQATT and CDR2 SNEGSKA (reference sequence). The CDR3 DNA is TGCAGTGCTAGAGTCCTTAACGAGCAGTACTTC. This encodes CSARVLNEQYF.

This clonotype was recorded at least ten times. The CDR3 coding sequence is TGTGCCAGCAGCATGGGTGGTCGGCTAGTTGATGAGCAGTTCTTC. This encodes CASSMGGRLVDEQFF. The genes are TRBV7-3 and TRBJ2-1, with D unresolved. V gave up 5 bases and J gave up 8 bases, with 19 bases separating them. The CDR3 runs to 15 residues. CDR1 is SGHTA, CDR2 FQGTGA, per germline.

The rearrangement links TRBV5-1 to TRBJ2-5, with a possible D match to TRBD2 (7 bases). This CDR3 is 14 amino acids long. Germline CDR1 is SGHRS and CDR2 is YFSETQ. Trimming took off 4 bases at V and 5 bases at J, with 15 bases between the two ends. The CDR3 here is CASSVGGGEETQYF. CDR3 sequence (DNA): TGCGCCAGCAGCGTTGGCGGGGGCGAGGAGACCCAGTACTTC.

This clonotype was seen more than once but under ten times. The gene calls are TRBV10-3 and TRBJ2-1; the D is unclear. V was clipped by 11 bases and J by 5 bases, with 10 bases between them. There are 11 residues in the CDR3. Germline assignment: CDR1 ENHRY and CDR2 SYGVKD. The CDR3 here is CASGQHNEQFF. DNA for the CDR3: TGTGCCTCAGGTCAGCACAATGAGCAGTTCTTC.

V usage is TRBV9 and J usage is TRBJ2-3; 9 bases are a match to TRBD2. Trimming at V came to 1 base and at J to 0 bases, leaving 6 bases not matched to a gene. The germline V gene has CDR1 SGDLS and CDR2 YYNGEE. The CDR3 totals 17 residues. CDR3: CASSVSLSGRSTDTQYF. Here the CDR3 DNA reads TGTGCCAGCAGCGTATCATTGAGCGGGAGGAGCACAGATACGCAGTATTTT.

This clonotype has a count of ten or more. CDR3 bases: TGTGCCAGCAACATAGGACTAGCGGGAAACAATGAGCAGTTCTTC. Amino acids: CASNIGLAGNNEQFF. The chain couples TRBV7-9 to TRBJ2-1, with 12 bases matching TRBD2. Losses at the gene ends were 7 bases for V and 5 bases for J; bases not matched to a gene: 6. The CDR3 consists of 15 residues. CDR1 and CDR2 (germline): SEHNR, FQNEAQ (reference sequence).

This clonotype was seen a handful of times. The gene calls are TRBV5-1 and TRBJ1-6; D is ambiguous. The CDR3 is made up of 17 amino acids. V was pared by 0 bases and J by 0 bases, with 10 bases between. Germline CDR1 is SGHRS and CDR2 is YFSETQ. This chain's CDR3 is CASSLEALSSYNSPLHF. The CDR3 region has the DNA TGCGCCAGCAGCTTGGAAGCTCTGAGCTCCTATAATTCACCCCTCCACTTT.

The V call is TRBV9, the J call TRBJ1-1; 7 bases map to TRBD1. Germline CDR1 reads SGDLS; CDR2 reads YYNGEE. CDR3 size: 13 residues. V shed 4 bases, J shed 3 bases, and the junction held 3 bases outside the gene matches. This chain's CDR3 is CASSPDRDTEAFF. The CDR3 nucleotides read TGTGCCAGCAGCCCCGACAGGGACACTGAAGCTTTCTTT.

The chain is built from TRBV12-3 or TRBV12-4 and TRBJ1-5, with no clear D. The V end was cut by 4 bases, the J end by 1 base, with 11 bases between. This CDR3 has 15 amino acids. CDR3 residues: CASSSLGWSNQPQHF. DNA of the CDR3: TGTGCCAGCAGTTCCTTAGGGTGGAGCAATCAGCCCCAGCATTTT.

V and J are TRBV25-1 and TRBJ1-1; no clear D gene. The CDR3 covers 11 residues. V was cut by 4 bases and J by 2 bases, with 2 bases left in between. Germline V gene lookup returns CDR1 MGHDK and CDR2 SYGVNS. Here the CDR3 reads CASSGNTEAFF. The CDR3 region has the DNA TGTGCCAGCAGTGGCAACACTGAAGCTTTCTTT.

The J gene is TRBJ2-7, the V gene TRBV14; 8 bases are shared with TRBD1. The V gene end was trimmed by 0 bases and the J gene end by 2 bases; junction bases not matched to a gene: 9. CDR1 and CDR2 from the germline V gene are SGHDN and FVKESK. The CDR3 loop spans 17 amino acids. The CDR3 sequence: CASSQDRGTGIPYEQYF. The CDR3, as DNA: TGTGCCAGCAGCCAAGATCGGGGGACAGGCATTCCCTACGAGCAGTACTTC.

The chain has TRBV20-1 and TRBJ2-1, with D possibly TRBD2 on 6 matching bases. V gave up 5 bases and J gave up 6 bases, with 26 bases separating them. CDR1 and CDR2 (germline): DFQATT, SNEGSKA (reference sequence). The CDR3 runs to 17 residues. CDR3 in DNA: TGCAGTGCTCAGGGCCTGGGAGGATCCCATAGGGGCAATGAGCAGTTCTTC. The encoded protein is CSAQGLGGSHRGNEQFF.

In its sample, this clonotype was seen a few times. The V call is TRBV12-3 or TRBV12-4, the J call TRBJ1-1; 8 bases agree with TRBD1. With 7 bases clipped from V and 10 bases from J, the junction kept 5 bases outside the gene matches. The CDR3 has 11 residues. CDR3 loop: CASTWTGRAFF. The DNA for the CDR3 is TGTGCCAGCACCTGGACAGGGAGAGCTTTCTTT.

This clonotype came up a few times. V usage is TRBV20-1 and J usage is TRBJ2-2; 14 bases fit TRBD2. V lost 5 bases, J lost 1 base, and 0 bases stayed unmatched. The CDR3 is made up of 15 amino acids. Germline loops: CDR1 DFQATT, CDR2 SNEGSKA (reference sequence). This chain's CDR3 is CSAGLAGGNTGELFF. Written as DNA, the CDR3 is TGCAGTGCTGGACTAGCGGGAGGGAACACCGGGGAGCTGTTTTTT.